This is a list of T cell receptor beta chains from one sample in a study of beta chain features in type 1 diabetes. The table came from immunoSEQ multiplex PCR; TCRdb's copy has only in-frame clones and leaves some out. The sample holds around 140,000 clones, roughly an eighth seen once. The source material was central memory CD4+ T cells from blood. Receptor source: a man aged 18 to 29 with type 1 diabetes. CDR3s include the opening cysteine and the closing phenylalanine or tryptophan. D genes are given only for firm matches. Some rows have no size entry. The others give once, few or many, or a class for an expanded clone.

v_call	clone_size	cdr3_length	d_call	j_call	cdr3_nt	cdr3_aa
TRBV4-1	.	19	.	TRBJ1-5	TGCGCCAGCAGCCAAGACACAGGGTCCCTATTTAATAGCAATCAGCCCCAGCATTTT	CASSQDTGSLFNSNQPQHF
TRBV11-1	few	15	.	TRBJ2-1	TGTGCCAGCAGCCCCGGGGGGCTCTCCTACAATGAGCAGTTCTTC	CASSPGGLSYNEQFF
TRBV28	.	14	.	TRBJ1-4	TGTGCCAGCAGAGAATACGGAAGTTATGAAAAACTGTTTTTT	CASREYGSYEKLFF
TRBV28	few	15	TRBD1	TRBJ2-5	TGTGCCAGCAGAGATTACAGGGGGCGCGAAGAGACCCAGTACTTC	CASRDYRGREETQYF
TRBV10-3	.	14	TRBD2	TRBJ2-1	TGTGCCATCAGTGAGGGGACTAGCGGAAATGAGCAGTTCTTC	CAISEGTSGNEQFF
TRBV5-4	few	16	TRBD2	TRBJ2-5	TGTGCCAGCAGCTTGGCATTAGCGGGGGTCGGGGAGACCCAGTACTTC	CASSLALAGVGETQYF
TRBV27	few	13	.	TRBJ1-3	TGTGCCAGTAAAGGGACGCCTCGAAACACCATATATTTT	CASKGTPRNTIYF
TRBV10-3	.	15	.	TRBJ2-2	TGTGCCATCAGTGAGTCGGCCGAGGGAACCGGGGAGCTGTTTTTT	CAISESAEGTGELFF
TRBV5-1	.	16	.	TRBJ2-1	TGCGCCAGCAGCGGTCTAGGGGTGAGCTCCTACAATGAGCAGTTCTTC	CASSGLGVSSYNEQFF
TRBV2	.	12	TRBD1	TRBJ1-1	TGTGCCAGCAGCTCCGACAGGGCTGAAGCTTTCTTT	CASSSDRAEAFF
TRBV19	few	15	.	TRBJ1-2	TGTGCCAGTAGTATACCCCCAGGGGCTAACTATGGCTACACCTTC	CASSIPPGANYGYTF
TRBV14	few	15	.	TRBJ1-2	TGTGCCAGCAGCCAAGATGGGGGGCTACTGGGTGGCTACACCTTC	CASSQDGGLLGGYTF
TRBV11-2	few	14	TRBD1	TRBJ2-7	TGTGCCAGCACCCGACAGGGATCAGTAGGCGAGCAGTACTTC	CASTRQGSVGEQYF
TRBV9	.	15	.	TRBJ2-1	TGTGCCAGCAGCGTCGCCACCAGCTCCTACAATGAGCAGTTCTTC	CASSVATSSYNEQFF
TRBV6-6	.	15	TRBD1	TRBJ2-5	TGTGCCAGCAGAACCGGGACAGGGCTTTCAGAGACCCAGTACTTC	CASRTGTGLSETQYF
TRBV25-1	few	14	.	TRBJ2-7	TGTGCCAGCAGTGAATATCGAGGGGGCTACGAGCAGTACTTC	CASSEYRGGYEQYF
TRBV18	few	15	.	TRBJ2-5	TGTGCCAGCTCACCAGGCCAGACGGGCCAAGAGACCCAGTACTTC	CASSPGQTGQETQYF
TRBV7-9	.	15	.	TRBJ1-4	TGTGCCAGCAGCTTACCCCGACAGGTTTGCGAAAAACTGTTTTTT	CASSLPRQVCEKLFF
TRBV6-6	.	13	.	TRBJ1-1	TGTGCCAGCAGTTACTCGACGGGAGGTGAAGCTTTCTTT	CASSYSTGGEAFF
TRBV7-9	many	14	.	TRBJ1-6	TGTGCCAGCAGCCTAGGGACCGTCAATTCACCCCTCCACTTT	CASSLGTVNSPLHF
TRBV2	few	14	TRBD1	TRBJ1-5	TGTGCCAGCGGCGGCACAGGGGGCGGTCAGCCCCAGCATTTT	CASGGTGGGQPQHF
TRBV7-9	few	15	.	TRBJ1-1	TGTGCCAGCAGCCAGACACCACTCGCTGGCACTGAAGCTTTCTTT	CASSQTPLAGTEAFF
TRBV7-2	.	13	TRBD1	TRBJ1-2	TGTGCCAGCAGCGTGGGACAGGGGTATGGCTACACCTTC	CASSVGQGYGYTF
TRBV18	.	14	.	TRBJ1-2	TGTGCCAGCTCACCACGATCATCGCCAGATGGCTACACCTTC	CASSPRSSPDGYTF
TRBV20-1	.	11	.	TRBJ2-1	TGCAGTGCTAGAGAGAACAATGAGCAGTTCTTC	CSARENNEQFF
TRBV5-4	.	14	.	TRBJ1-2	TGTGCCAGCAGCCTCCGGGGGAAGGACTATGGCTACACCTTC	CASSLRGKDYGYTF
TRBV20-1	many	11	TRBD1	TRBJ2-3	TGCAGTGCCGGGACAGGGGATACGCAGTATTTT	CSAGTGDTQYF
TRBV18	.	15	.	TRBJ2-5	TGTGCCAGCTCACCACCAGGCGTATTTGGGGAGACCCAGTACTTC	CASSPPGVFGETQYF
TRBV7-9	few	12	.	TRBJ2-1	TGTGCCAGCAGCTGGGACTCCACTGAGCAGTTCTTC	CASSWDSTEQFF
TRBV7-8	.	13	.	TRBJ1-6	TGTGCCAGCAGCTTAGGTGCCGAGTCACCCCTCCACTTT	CASSLGAESPLHF
TRBV7-3	few	14	.	TRBJ1-2	TGTGCCAGCAGCTTAACCGGGACTAACTATGGCTACACCTTC	CASSLTGTNYGYTF
TRBV30	.	15	.	TRBJ2-1	TGTGCCTGGACGGAAGTGGGGACCCTGTACAATGAGCAGTTCTTC	CAWTEVGTLYNEQFF
TRBV6-1	.	14	.	TRBJ2-1	TGTGCCAGCAGTACCTCGGGGGCCTACAATGAGCAGTTCTTC	CASSTSGAYNEQFF
TRBV29-1	.	11	.	TRBJ1-2	TGCAGCGTCGACTATAACTATGGCTACACCTTC	CSVDYNYGYTF
TRBV27	few	12	.	TRBJ1-2	TGTGCCAGCAGTTTCAGGGGAGATGGCTACACCTTC	CASSFRGDGYTF
TRBV5-6	few	11	.	TRBJ2-3	TGTGCCAGCAGCTTGGCTCTCTCAGAGTATTTT	CASSLALSEYF
TRBV11-2	.	16	TRBD2	TRBJ2-3	TGTGCCAGCAGCTTAGGAGCGACTAGCGGGGGTGGTACGCAGTATTTT	CASSLGATSGGGTQYF